The clone carrying this T cell receptor (beta chain) was observed a few times. Antigen specificity is unknown. The PCR ran on 60 Vbeta and 13 Jbeta primers. Generated by immunoSEQ multiplex PCR, the TCRdb table keeps only in-frame clones and is missing some. The sample lists about 210,000 clones, roughly 87% occurring once. The entry originates in a study of cytomegalovirus exposure and HLA in healthy donors. Study-level points and caveats: DRB1 showed the most TCR associations and HLA-C the fewest in a later analysis, as rates varied by HLA locus.

Trimming removed 3 bases from V and 0 bases from J; junction bases left unmatched: 4. The CDR3 is made up of 15 amino acids. The germline V gene encodes CDR1 MNHNS and CDR2 SASEGT. The specimen was PBMCs. The chain uses TRBV6-1 and TRBJ2-7; TRBD1 aligns across 8 bases. The sequence was collected from a man aged 35 to 55 in good health and CMV-seropositive. DNA of the CDR3: TGTGCCAGCAGTGACCGGACAGGGAGCTCCTACGAGCAGTACTTC. Its translation is CASSDRTGSSYEQYF.